The 13 T cell receptor beta chains below all came from one sample that was sequenced in a study of T cells in Graves' hyperthyroidism and ophthalmopathy (dated by TCRdb to the late 2010s). Receptor libraries were prepared by multiplex PCR. Data came from an Illumina HiSeq 2000. The TCR beta CDR3 regions were amplified from RNA transcripts. The TCR CDR3 was subjected to a first round of RT-PCR using the HTBI primer set and the Qiagen OneStep RT-PCR kit. In TCRdb, the public reads were trimmed at Q25 with fastp and aligned with MiXCR, with productive beta chains retained. Entries that share a CDR3 protein sequence are merged under the most common genes and DNA. This sample lists 400,000 to 600,000 distinct CDR3 sequences; roughly 15% were detected once. In total, the top ten clones hold over 25% of the sample. Sequencing used blood. Receptor source: a young woman with Graves' ophthalmopathy.

In this sample, this clonotype turned up a few times. The J gene is TRBJ2-7, the V gene TRBV12-3 or TRBV12-4; no reliable D call. This CDR3 has 13 amino acids. Trimming pared 0 bases from V and 5 bases from J, leaving 8 bases between. CDR3 DNA: TGTGCCAGCAGTTTAGCGTTCAGAAACGAGCAGTACTTC. Translation: CASSLAFRNEQYF.

This clonotype was seen at least ten times. The chain has TRBV5-5 and TRBJ2-1, with unresolved D. The germline CDR1 and CDR2 sequences are SGHKS and YYEKEE (reference sequence). The CDR3 runs 13 residues. V shed 4 bases and J shed 10 bases, with 15 bases lying between them. CDR3 protein: CASSPPAVREQFF. Written as DNA, the CDR3 is TGTGCCAGCAGCCCCCCTGCTGTCCGCGAGCAGTTCTTC. Drawing the rest from reference TRBV5-5 and TRBJ2-1, the complete variable domain is DAGVTQSPTHLIKTRGQQVTLRCSPISGHKSVSWYQQVLGQGPQFIFQYYEKEERGRGNFPDRFSARQFPNYSSELNVNALLLGDSALYLCASSPPAVREQFFGPGTRLTVL.

This clonotype was seen a handful of times. This chain joins TRBV20-1 and TRBJ2-7; possibly TRBD2 for D (6 bases). V lost 0 bases, J lost 2 bases, and 11 bases lay in between. The CDR3 covers 14 residues. The germline V gene encodes CDR1 DFQATT and CDR2 SNEGSKA (reference sequence). The CDR3 reads CSARDISGPYEQYF. In DNA form, the CDR3 reads TGCAGTGCTAGAGATATTAGCGGCCCCTACGAGCAGTACTTC.

This clonotype was counted a few times. The chain is built from TRBV7-6 and TRBJ2-3; the D call may be TRBD1 or TRBD2 (6 bases each). The germline V gene encodes CDR1 SGHVS and CDR2 FNYEAQ. The CDR3 totals 15 residues. V gave up 5 bases and J gave up 2 bases, with 14 bases separating them. The CDR3 sequence is CASSPGGGSTDTQYF. In DNA form, the CDR3 reads TGTGCCAGCAGCCCAGGAGGGGGTTCCACAGATACGCAGTATTTT. The variable domain in full, with the rest retrieved from reference TRBV7-6 and TRBJ2-3, is GAGVSQSPRYKVTKRGQDVALRCDPISGHVSLYWYRQALGQGPEFLTYFNYEAQQDKSGLPNDRFSAERPEGSISTLTIQRTEQRDSAMYRCASSPGGGSTDTQYFGPGTRLTVL.

This clonotype showed up just a few times. The rearrangement links TRBV9 to TRBJ2-1, with 16 bases fitting TRBD2. The CDR3 totals 18 residues. The junction had 11 bases not matched to a gene; V was cut back by 3 bases and J by 8 bases. The V gene's germline CDR1 is SGDLS and CDR2 YYNGEE. The CDR3 reads CASSGSGTSGRARDEQFF. In DNA, the CDR3 is TGTGCCAGCAGCGGATCCGGGACTAGCGGGAGGGCCAGGGATGAGCAGTTCTTC.

This clonotype was seen at least ten times. The chain is built from TRBV5-1 and TRBJ1-1, with 7 bases identical to TRBD1. V dropped 4 bases and J dropped 1; count of bases not matched to a gene: 4. This CDR3 spans 14 amino acids. CDR1 is SGHRS and CDR2 is YFSETQ in the germline V gene. The CDR3 is CASSVTGENTEAFF. The CDR3 nucleotides are TGCGCCAGCAGCGTAACAGGGGAGAACACTGAAGCTTTCTTT.

This clonotype has only a few counts. The V gene is TRBV4-1, the J gene TRBJ2-5; 7 positions match TRBD1. Germline V gene lookup returns CDR1 MGHRA and CDR2 YSYEKL. The CDR3 is 14 amino acids. The trim removed 6 bases at V and 2 bases at J, leaving 6 bases unmatched. CDR3 residues: CASSGTASQETQYF. As DNA, the CDR3 is TGCGCCAGCAGTGGGACAGCCTCACAAGAGACCCAGTACTTC.

The chain employs TRBV2 and TRBJ1-5; D call uncertain. Germline loops: CDR1 SNHLY, CDR2 FYNNEI. Trimming cost V 0 bases and J 8 bases, with 11 bases left between them. The CDR3 runs to 14 residues. The CDR3 loop is CASSEAGFGEPQHF. The DNA for the CDR3 is TGTGCCAGCAGTGAAGCCGGGTTCGGGGAGCCCCAGCATTTT.

This clonotype showed up many times. The chain is built from TRBV7-8 and TRBJ2-7, with D tentatively TRBD2 (5 bases). V was trimmed by 5 bases and J by 0 bases, leaving 14 bases between them. There are 15 residues in the CDR3. Germline values: CDR1 SGHVS, CDR2 FQNEAQ. CDR3 region: CASSPSRGISYEQYF. The CDR3 DNA sequence: TGTGCCAGCAGCCCATCGCGAGGGATCTCCTACGAGCAGTACTTC.

The chain employs TRBV24-1 and TRBJ2-1, with D possibly matching TRBD1 (7 bases). The germline V gene has CDR1 KGHDR and CDR2 SFDVKD. This CDR3 has 18 amino acids. V was pared by 0 bases and J by 1 base, with 15 bases between. The CDR3 region has the DNA TGTGCCACCAGTGATTTGTCTGGGGCAGGGGGGTCCTACAATGAGCAGTTCTTC. It specifies CATSDLSGAGGSYNEQFF.

This clonotype came up many times. The rearrangement uses TRBV11-3 and TRBJ2-3, with D possibly TRBD1 on 6 matching bases. Between the trimmed V and J ends, which lost 4 bases and 1 base, there was a span of 6 bases. The CDR3 runs to 13 residues. Germline V gene data show CDR1 as SGHNT and CDR2 as YENEEA. The CDR3 nucleotides are TGTGCCAGCAGCTGGACAGGCACAGATACGCAGTATTTT. Translating gives CASSWTGTDTQYF. Drawing the rest from reference TRBV11-3 and TRBJ2-3, the complete variable domain is EAGVVQSPRYKIIEKKQPVAFWCNPISGHNTLYWYLQNLGQGPELLIRYENEEAVDDSQLPKDRFSAERLKGVDSTLKIQPAELGDSAVYLCASSWTGTDTQYFGPGTRLTVL.

This clonotype was seen ten or more times. The V and J genes are TRBV20-1 and TRBJ2-7, with 9 bases matching TRBD2. V was pared by 3 bases and J by 4 bases, with 4 bases of the junction left unmatched. Germline V gene lookup returns CDR1 DFQATT and CDR2 SNEGSKA (reference sequence). CDR3 length equals 13 residues. CDR3 nucleotide sequence: TGCAGTGCTAGGTGGCGGGAGGGATACGAGCAGTACTTC. Translated: CSARWREGYEQYF.

This clonotype appeared many times. The V gene is TRBV28, the J gene TRBJ1-1; D not certain. Germline-derived CDR1 and CDR2 are MDHEN and SYDVKM. This CDR3 has 15 residues. V shed 4 bases and J shed 0 bases, with 12 bases lying between them. The CDR3 sequence is CASSSRPGVNTEAFF. CDR3 sequence (DNA): TGTGCCAGCAGTTCCCGCCCTGGGGTGAACACTGAAGCTTTCTTT.